The 22 T cell receptor beta chains given below trace back to one sample, sequenced in a study of control samples from healthy donors and cancer patients. The protocol was immunoSEQ multiplex PCR, while the TCRdb copy is restricted to in-frame clones and leaves out a portion. The repertoire includes about 150,000 clones, around nine tenths of them detected once, and roughly 1.7% sits in the top ten. Sequenced sample: blood. The receptor set was obtained from a man younger than 30 in good health.

The rearrangement uses TRBV4-3 and TRBJ2-3; 11 bases match TRBD2. The CDR3 sequence is 16 residues long. Germline V lookup: CDR1 LGHNA, CDR2 YSLEER. V gave up 0 bases and J gave up 9 bases; unmatched junction bases: 8. The CDR3 region is CASSQDFLAGGSTQYF. The CDR3 region has the DNA TGCGCCAGCAGCCAAGATTTCCTAGCGGGGGGTTCGACGCAGTATTTT.

V and J are TRBV6-1 and TRBJ1-2; D not certain. CDR1 and CDR2 from the germline V gene are MNHNS and SASEGT. Trimming removed 6 bases at V and 4 bases at J, with 18 bases between. The CDR3 has 15 residues. CDR3 in DNA: TGTGCCAGCAGCCACGGGAAAGGGATCCCCTATGGCTACACCTTC. Translating it yields CASSHGKGIPYGYTF.

The V gene is TRBV6-6, the J gene TRBJ1-4; TRBD1 might be the D (5 bases). Trimming pared 7 bases from V and 8 bases from J, leaving 14 bases between. CDR3 length equals 13 residues. CDR1 and CDR2 (germline): MNHNY, SVGAGI (reference sequence). CDR3 sequence (DNA): TGTGCCAGCACTCCCTGGGGGGACGAAAAACTGTTTTTT. Translating gives CASTPWGDEKLFF.

The CDR3 is CASSLGKSSYEQYF. Written as DNA, the CDR3 is TGTGCCAGCAGCTTAGGTAAGAGCTCCTACGAGCAGTACTTC. The J gene is TRBJ2-7, the V gene TRBV7-9; D is uncertain. Germline CDR1 and CDR2: SEHNR and FQNEAQ (reference sequence). The CDR3 consists of 14 residues. V was trimmed by 1 base and J by 0 bases, leaving 7 bases between them.

The chain uses TRBV19 and TRBJ1-2; no reliable D call. CDR3 length equals 14 residues. V lost 4 bases to trimming and J lost 4 bases, with 13 bases between them. From germline, CDR1 is LNHDA and CDR2 SQIVND (reference sequence). The CDR3 loop is CASSTKYGIYGYTF. In DNA, the CDR3 is TGTGCCAGTAGTACAAAATACGGGATCTATGGCTACACCTTC.

This clone was detected a few times. This sequence joins TRBV5-1 and TRBJ2-1, with 7 positions matching TRBD1. Germline V CDR1 and CDR2: SGHRS, YFSETQ. The V segment lost 4 bases and the J segment 4 bases; nucleotides outside the gene matches: 5. This CDR3 comprises 14 residues. CDR3 sequence (DNA): TGCGCCAGCAGCCCAGGACAGGAGTACAATGAGCAGTTCTTC. Protein product: CASSPGQEYNEQFF. The full variable domain, in which reference TRBV5-1 and TRBJ2-1 provide the parts outside the CDR3, is KAGVTQTPRYLIKTRGQQVTLSCSPISGHRSVSWYQQTPGQGLQFLFEYFSETQRNKGNFPGRFSGRQFSNSRSEMNVSTLELGDSALYLCASSPGQEYNEQFFGPGTRLTVL.

The chain recombines TRBV30 with TRBJ2-7; 7 positions agree with TRBD2. The V gene end was trimmed by 4 bases and the J gene end by 0 bases; junction bases not matched to a gene: 3. The CDR3 runs 13 residues. Germline CDR1 reads GTSNPN; CDR2 reads SVGIG (reference sequence). The CDR3 DNA follows: TGTGCCTGGATGGGGGAGGGCTCCTACGAGCAGTACTTC. Residues: CAWMGEGSYEQYF.

This clone was observed a single time. The V gene is TRBV4-2, the J gene TRBJ2-5, with unresolved D. This CDR3 contains 14 residues. Trimming stripped 5 bases from V and 5 bases from J, with 15 bases between. Germline assignment: CDR1 LGHNA and CDR2 YNFKEQ. CDR3 coding DNA: TGTGCCAGCAGCGGGAATCCCAGTGAGGAGACCCAGTACTTC. Protein: CASSGNPSEETQYF.

A single count supports this clone. Here the CDR3 DNA reads TGTGCCAGCAGTTTTTATGGAGGGAACTATGGCTACACCTTC. Protein product: CASSFYGGNYGYTF. The chain joins TRBV28 to TRBJ1-2; unclear D gene. With 3 bases removed from V and 2 bases from J, the gap between germline ends came to 10 bases. The CDR3 has 14 residues. Germline CDR1 and CDR2: MDHEN and SYDVKM.

On this clone itself: Other nucleotide sequences in the sample specify the same CDR3. CDR3 sequence (DNA): TGTGCCAGCAGTGACCGTCAGGGCACAGATACGCAGTATTTT. It specifies CASSDRQGTDTQYF. The J gene is TRBJ2-3, the V gene TRBV6-1; D ambiguous. CDR3 size: 14 residues. Germline V gene lookup returns CDR1 MNHNS and CDR2 SASEGT. V lost 3 bases to trimming and J lost 1 base, with 8 bases between them.

The chain is built from TRBV3-1 (or the pseudogene TRBV3-2) and TRBJ2-1, with 9 bases identical to TRBD2. The CDR3 is 17 residues long. With 8 bases clipped from V and 2 bases from J, the junction kept 13 bases outside the gene matches. Germline V gives CDR1 LGHDT, CDR2 YNNKEL (reference sequence). CDR3 in amino acids: CASQKVGGGGAYNEQFF. The CDR3 DNA sequence: TGTGCCAGCCAAAAAGTGGGAGGCGGGGGGGCCTACAATGAGCAGTTCTTC.

The chain joins TRBV18 to TRBJ1-2; a possible D gene is TRBD1 (5 bases). CDR1 is KGHSH and CDR2 is LQKENI in the germline V gene. Trimming took 3 bases from V and 4 from J, leaving 15 bases between them. The CDR3 length is 15 residues. DNA of the CDR3: TGTGCCAGCTCACCTACTAGGGACTACGCCTATGGCTACACCTTC. Translating it yields CASSPTRDYAYGYTF.

This chain connects TRBV9 to TRBJ2-5; 10 bases line up with TRBD2. Germline CDR1 is SGDLS and CDR2 is YYNGEE. The CDR3 length is 17 residues. J gave up 5 bases and V 0 bases, and 10 bases lay outside the gene matches. The CDR3 protein is CASSVGSGGASRETQYF. For the CDR3, the DNA is TGTGCCAGCAGCGTAGGGAGCGGGGGGGCCTCACGGGAGACCCAGTACTTC.

V gene TRBV6-2 or TRBV6-3 combines with J gene TRBJ2-3; D ambiguous. Trimming took off 4 bases at V and 4 bases at J, with 3 bases between the two ends. This CDR3 has 11 residues. Germline lookup yields CDR1 MNHEY and CDR2 SVGEGT. The CDR3 sequence: CASSFADTQYF. The CDR3 nucleotides read TGTGCCAGCAGTTTCGCAGATACGCAGTATTTT.

This clone occurred once. One end of the junction is discordant with germline, which a read error may explain. The chain has TRBV7-2 and TRBJ2-3; no clear D. CDR3 length: 12 amino acids. Germline-derived CDR1 and CDR2 are SGHTA and FQGNSA. The CDR3 reads CASSFMSVSLNF. In DNA form, the CDR3 reads TGTGCCAGCAGCTTTATGTCTGTTTCCCTCAATTTT.

V and J are TRBV6-4 and TRBJ1-4, with TRBD1 identical over 11 bases. In germline, CDR1 is MRHNA, CDR2 SNTAGT. J lost 7 bases, V lost 2 bases, and 18 bases had no gene match. CDR3 length: 20 residues. The CDR3 sequence: CASSDPRTGGEREEGEKLFF. The CDR3 bases are TGTGCCAGCAGTGACCCCAGGACAGGGGGCGAACGGGAAGAAGGTGAAAAACTGTTTTTT.

V and J are TRBV9 and TRBJ2-6, with TRBD1 identical over 7 bases. This CDR3 has 16 amino acids. The germline V gene encodes CDR1 SGDLS and CDR2 YYNGEE. Trimming cost V 5 bases and J 1 base; bases outside gene matches: 6. The CDR3 is CASSRGPISGANVLTF. The DNA for the CDR3 is TGTGCCAGCAGTAGGGGGCCCATTTCTGGGGCCAACGTCCTGACTTTC.

The V gene is TRBV7-8, the J gene TRBJ2-1; 9 positions agree with TRBD2. V trimming: 0 bases; J trimming: 8 bases; junction bases outside the gene matches: 8. The CDR3 has 16 residues. Germline lookup yields CDR1 SGHVS and CDR2 FQNEAQ. The CDR3 loop reads CASSLADSGGSYEQFF. CDR3 coding DNA: TGTGCCAGCAGCTTAGCGGACAGCGGGGGGTCATATGAGCAGTTCTTC.

This rearrangement joins TRBV5-1 to TRBJ2-2; 9 bases line up with TRBD1. V lost 1 base to trimming and J lost 7 bases; unmatched junction nucleotides: 8. There are 16 residues in the CDR3. Germline V lookup: CDR1 SGHRS, CDR2 YFSETQ. The CDR3 loop reads CASSLLGQGIIGELFF. CDR3 DNA sequence: TGCGCCAGCAGCTTGCTGGGACAGGGTATAATCGGGGAGCTGTTTTTT.

The V and J genes are TRBV2 and TRBJ2-2; no clear D gene. Between the trimmed V and J ends, which lost 7 bases and 1 base, there was a span of 16 bases. Germline CDR1 and CDR2: SNHLY and FYNNEI. The CDR3 loop spans 16 amino acids. This chain's CDR3 is CASNPPPDRNTGELFF. CDR3 in DNA: TGTGCCAGCAATCCCCCCCCGGATAGGAACACCGGGGAGCTGTTTTTT.

V and J are TRBV3-1 (or the pseudogene TRBV3-2) and TRBJ2-7; TRBD2 agrees at 9 bases. The germline V gene has CDR1 LGHDT and CDR2 YNNKEL (reference sequence). V lost 4 bases, J lost 3 bases, and 16 bases stayed unmatched. This CDR3 region has 18 residues. CDR3 residues: CASSPPRSGRGGLYEQYF. The CDR3 DNA reads as TGTGCCAGCAGCCCCCCGAGATCAGGGCGGGGGGGACTCTACGAGCAGTACTTC.

The genes are TRBV5-8 and TRBJ1-5, with D perhaps TRBD1 (6 bases). The CDR3 covers 16 residues. The V gene lost 2 bases and the J gene lost 2 bases, with 14 bases spanning the gap. The germline V gene has CDR1 SGHTS and CDR2 YDEGEE. CDR3 DNA sequence: TGTGCCAGCAGCTTTTCCCCGGGACAAGGCAATCAGCCCCAGCATTTT. Amino acid sequence: CASSFSPGQGNQPQHF.